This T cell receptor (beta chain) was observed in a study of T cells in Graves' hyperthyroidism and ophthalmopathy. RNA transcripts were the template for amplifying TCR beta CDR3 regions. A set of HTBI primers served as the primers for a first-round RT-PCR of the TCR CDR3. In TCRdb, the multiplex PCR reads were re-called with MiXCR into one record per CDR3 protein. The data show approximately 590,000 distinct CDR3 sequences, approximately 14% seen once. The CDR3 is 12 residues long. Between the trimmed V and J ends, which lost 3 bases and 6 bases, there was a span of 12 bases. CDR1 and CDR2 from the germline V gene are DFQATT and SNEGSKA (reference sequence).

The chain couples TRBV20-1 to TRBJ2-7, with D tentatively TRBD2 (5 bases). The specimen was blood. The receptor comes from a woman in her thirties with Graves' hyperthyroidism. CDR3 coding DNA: TGCAGTGCTAGCCCCCTAGCTTCCGAGCAGTACTTC. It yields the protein CSASPLASEQYF.